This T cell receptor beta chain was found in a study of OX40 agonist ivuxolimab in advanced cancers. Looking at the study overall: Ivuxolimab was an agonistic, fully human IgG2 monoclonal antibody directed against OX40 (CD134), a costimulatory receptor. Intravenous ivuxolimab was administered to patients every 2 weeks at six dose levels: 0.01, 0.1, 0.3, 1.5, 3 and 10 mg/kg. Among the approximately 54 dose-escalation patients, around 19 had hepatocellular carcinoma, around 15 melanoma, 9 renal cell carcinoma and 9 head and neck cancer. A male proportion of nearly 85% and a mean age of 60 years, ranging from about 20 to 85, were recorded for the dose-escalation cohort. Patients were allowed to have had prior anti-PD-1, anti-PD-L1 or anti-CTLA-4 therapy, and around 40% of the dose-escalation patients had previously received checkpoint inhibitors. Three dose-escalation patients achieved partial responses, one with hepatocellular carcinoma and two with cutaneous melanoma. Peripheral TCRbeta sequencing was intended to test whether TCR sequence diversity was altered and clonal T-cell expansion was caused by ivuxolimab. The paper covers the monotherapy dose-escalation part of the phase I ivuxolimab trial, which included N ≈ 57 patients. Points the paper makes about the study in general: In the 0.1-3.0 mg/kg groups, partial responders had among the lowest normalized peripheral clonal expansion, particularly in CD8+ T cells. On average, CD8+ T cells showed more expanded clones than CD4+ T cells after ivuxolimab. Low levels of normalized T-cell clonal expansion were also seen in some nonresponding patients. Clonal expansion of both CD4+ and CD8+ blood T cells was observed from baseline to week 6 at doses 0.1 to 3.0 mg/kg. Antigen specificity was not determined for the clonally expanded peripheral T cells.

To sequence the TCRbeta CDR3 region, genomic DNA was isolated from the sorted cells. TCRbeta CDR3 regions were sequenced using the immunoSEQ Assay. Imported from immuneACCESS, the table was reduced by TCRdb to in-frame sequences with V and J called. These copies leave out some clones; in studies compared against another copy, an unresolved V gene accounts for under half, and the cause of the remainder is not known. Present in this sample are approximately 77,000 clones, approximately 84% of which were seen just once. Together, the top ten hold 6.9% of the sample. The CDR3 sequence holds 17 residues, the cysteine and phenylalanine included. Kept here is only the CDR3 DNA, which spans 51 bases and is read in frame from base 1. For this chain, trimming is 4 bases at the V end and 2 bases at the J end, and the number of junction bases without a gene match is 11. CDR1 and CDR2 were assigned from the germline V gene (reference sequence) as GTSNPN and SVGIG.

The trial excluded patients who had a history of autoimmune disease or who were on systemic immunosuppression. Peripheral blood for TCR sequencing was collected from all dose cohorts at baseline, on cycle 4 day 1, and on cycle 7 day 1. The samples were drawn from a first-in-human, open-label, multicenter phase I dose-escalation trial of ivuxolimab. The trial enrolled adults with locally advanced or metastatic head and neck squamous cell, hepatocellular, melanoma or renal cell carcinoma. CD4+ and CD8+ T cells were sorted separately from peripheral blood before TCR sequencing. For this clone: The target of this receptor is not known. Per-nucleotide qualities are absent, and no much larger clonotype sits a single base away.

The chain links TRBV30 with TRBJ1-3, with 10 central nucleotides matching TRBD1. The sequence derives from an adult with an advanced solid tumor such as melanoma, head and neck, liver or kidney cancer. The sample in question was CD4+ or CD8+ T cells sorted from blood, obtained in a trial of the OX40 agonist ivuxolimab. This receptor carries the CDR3 CAWTSGGTGVTGNTIYF. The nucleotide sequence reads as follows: TGTGCCTGGACCAGCGGGGGGACAGGGGTTACTGGAAACACCATATATTTT.